This TCR beta chain stems from a study of cytomegalovirus exposure and HLA in healthy donors. This clone was seen more than once but under ten times. The PCR made use of 60 Vbeta and 13 Jbeta primers. Original analysis: The count from a later analysis was some 81 million unique TCR beta chains, some 10 million of them shared. This table comes from immunoSEQ multiplex PCR, and its TCRdb copy is limited to in-frame clones, with some not included. The V and J calls and the clone size are those of that table, but D and trimming were determined from the DNA. Counted here are fewer than 200,000 clones, approximately 80% occurring once; the ten biggest clones make up just under 5%. CDR1 MGHDK and CDR2 SYGVNS come from the germline V gene. Trimming took off 6 bases at V and 8 bases at J, with 14 bases between the two ends. CDR3 length: 13 residues. The donors comprised healthy bone marrow donors.

This receptor was taken from a woman between 18 and 29 years old in good health and CMV-seropositive. Sequenced input: PBMCs. This chain joins TRBV25-1 and TRBJ2-1; D is possibly TRBD1 (6 bases). DNA of the CDR3: TGTGCCAGCAGGGGGGCAGGGATGGATGAGCAGTTCTTC. This translates into CASRGAGMDEQFF.